A selection of T cell receptor beta chains follows, all from one sample in a study of shared clonotypes between healthy human individuals. Produced via immunoSEQ multiplex PCR; TCRdb's table is partial and in-frame only. Of around 700,000 clones listed, around 72% are singletons. Sequences were obtained from memory CD4+ T cells sorted from blood. These receptors came from a woman in her thirties in good health. The CDR3 runs from the conserved cysteine through the conserved F or W. D genes are given only for firm matches. Size tells how often a clone was seen (once, few, many) or the class of an expanded clone, and some rows leave it out.

j_call d_call v_call clone_size cdr3_aa cdr3_nt
TRBJ1-2 TRBD1 TRBV5-6 NA CASSLGDRDGYTF TGTGCCAGCAGCTTGGGGGACAGGGATGGCTACACCTTC
TRBJ2-3 TRBD1 TRBV7-2 NA CASSLDGQGASDTQYF TGTGCCAGCAGCTTAGACGGGCAGGGGGCATCCGATACGCAGTATTTT
TRBJ2-5 NA TRBV5-1 NA CASSLARGETQYF TGCGCCAGCAGCTTGGCCCGGGGAGAGACCCAGTACTTC
TRBJ1-2 TRBD1 TRBV29-1 few CSVGTGGGYTF TGCAGCGTTGGAACAGGGGGTGGCTACACCTTC
TRBJ1-2 NA TRBV27 few CASTGPGHRGYTF TGTGCCAGCACCGGCCCAGGGCATCGTGGCTACACCTTC
TRBJ1-1 NA TRBV28 few CASRRTLGTEAFF TGTGCCAGCAGACGTACATTGGGCACTGAAGCTTTCTTT
TRBJ1-1 NA TRBV6-5 NA CASSYLENTEAFF TGTGCCAGCAGTTACTTGGAGAACACTGAAGCTTTCTTT
TRBJ1-4 TRBD1 TRBV5-1 NA CASSPGTGSEKLFF TGCGCCAGCAGCCCCGGGACAGGCAGCGAAAAACTGTTTTTT
TRBJ1-2 TRBD1 TRBV6-1 NA CASSELVDRRANYGYTF TGTGCCAGCAGTGAGCTCGTGGACAGGAGAGCTAACTATGGCTACACCTTC
TRBJ2-7 TRBD2 TRBV7-6 once CASSYSSGEGLGEQYF TGTGCCAGCAGCTATTCTAGCGGAGAGGGGCTAGGGGAGCAGTACTTC
TRBJ1-1 NA TRBV13 NA CASSLVIGATEAFF TGTGCCAGCAGCTTAGTTATCGGGGCCACTGAAGCTTTCTTT
TRBJ1-5 TRBD1 TRBV28 NA CASSIPGQGSSNQPQHF TGTGCCAGCAGTATCCCGGGACAGGGGAGTAGCAATCAGCCCCAGCATTTT
TRBJ2-7 TRBD2 TRBV14 NA CASSPLGLAGGGEQYF TGTGCCAGCAGCCCACTTGGACTAGCGGGAGGAGGTGAGCAGTACTTC
TRBJ2-1 NA TRBV19 NA CASMDYNEQFF TGTGCCAGTATGGACTACAATGAGCAGTTCTTC
TRBJ1-2 NA TRBV7-6 NA CASSHRDTQGYGYTF TGTGCCAGCAGCCACCGGGACACCCAAGGCTATGGCTACACCTTC
TRBJ1-5 TRBD1 TRBV2 NA CASSARQGGIQPQHF TGTGCCAGCAGTGCAAGACAGGGTGGCATTCAGCCCCAGCATTTT
TRBJ2-7 NA TRBV28 once CASSSKGDSSYEQYF TGTGCCAGCAGTTCAAAGGGGGATAGCTCCTACGAGCAGTACTTC
TRBJ2-6 NA TRBV5-4 NA CASSLATASSGANVLTF TGTGCCAGCAGCTTGGCGACAGCAAGCTCTGGGGCCAACGTCCTGACTTTC
TRBJ2-7 NA TRBV6-6 NA CASSYRPNYEQYF TGTGCCAGCAGTTACCGTCCGAACTACGAGCAGTACTTC
TRBJ2-3 NA TRBV10-3 NA CAISERQSTDTQYF TGTGCCATCAGTGAGCGACAGTCCACAGATACGCAGTATTTT
TRBJ2-7 NA TRBV19 NA CATRGLSYEQYF TGTGCCACCAGGGGACTCTCCTACGAGCAGTACTTC
TRBJ2-7 TRBD1 TRBV25-1 NA CASERQGYYEQYF TGTGCCAGCGAGAGACAGGGCTACTACGAGCAGTACTTC
TRBJ2-7 NA TRBV12-2 NA CASRFRPSGRGTYEQYF TGTGCAAGTCGCTTTAGACCTAGCGGGAGGGGTACCTACGAGCAGTACTTC
TRBJ1-1 NA TRBV5-6 few CASSLAHDTEAFF TGTGCCAGCAGCTTGGCCCATGACACTGAAGCTTTCTTT
TRBJ2-4 TRBD2 TRBV29-1 NA CSVGTSGIKNIQYF TGCAGCGTTGGGACTAGCGGGATTAAAAACATTCAGTACTTC
TRBJ2-1 TRBD2 TRBV7-3 NA CASSRRLAGRDEQFF TGTGCCAGCAGCCGAAGACTAGCGGGAAGGGATGAGCAGTTCTTC
TRBJ2-1 TRBD1 TRBV7-9 once CASSLRDSSYNEQFF TGTGCCAGCAGCTTACGGGACAGCTCCTACAATGAGCAGTTCTTC
TRBJ2-7 TRBD2 TRBV6-1 NA CASIGLADPYEQYF TGTGCCAGCATAGGTCTAGCGGACCCCTACGAGCAGTACTTC
TRBJ2-1 TRBD2 TRBV5-1 NA CASSSASGGYNEQFF TGCGCCAGCAGCAGCGCTAGCGGGGGCTACAATGAGCAGTTCTTC
TRBJ2-1 NA TRBV6-5 NA CASSFGTAFYNEQFF TGTGCCAGCAGCTTTGGGACGGCGTTTTACAATGAGCAGTTCTTC
TRBJ2-7 TRBD2 TRBV4-1 NA CASSQPASGYEQYF TGCGCCAGCAGCCAACCGGCTAGCGGTTACGAGCAGTACTTC
TRBJ1-1 NA TRBV11-2 NA CASSSNTDTEAFF TGTGCCAGCAGCTCTAACACGGACACTGAAGCTTTCTTT
TRBJ1-3 NA TRBV9 NA CASSVFPRVYSGNTIYF TGTGCCAGCAGCGTCTTCCCGAGGGTCTACTCTGGAAACACCATATATTTT
TRBJ2-5 NA TRBV7-9 NA CASSPPGQETQYF TGTGCCAGCAGCCCCCCTGGTCAAGAGACCCAGTACTTC
TRBJ1-2 NA TRBV28 once CASSRPTYGYTF TGTGCCAGCAGTCGGCCAACCTATGGCTACACCTTC
TRBJ2-2 NA TRBV2 NA CASNRFGQNTGELFF TGTGCCAGCAATCGTTTCGGGCAGAACACCGGGGAGCTGTTTTTT
TRBJ2-1 NA TRBV6-5 NA CASSYQQGTHEQFF TGTGCCAGCAGTTATCAGCAGGGTACCCATGAGCAGTTCTTC
TRBJ1-5 NA TRBV30 NA CAWSVPYQPQHF TGTGCCTGGAGTGTCCCCTATCAGCCCCAGCATTTT
TRBJ1-2 NA TRBV10-1 NA CASSDGNYGYTF TGCGCCAGCAGTGACGGAAACTATGGCTACACCTTC
TRBJ2-7 TRBD2 TRBV6-1 NA CASSGASGRAWPYEQYF TGTGCCAGCAGTGGCGCTAGCGGGAGGGCCTGGCCCTACGAGCAGTACTTC
TRBJ2-7 NA TRBV27 NA CASSLLNDPYEQYF TGTGCCAGCAGTTTATTGAACGATCCCTACGAGCAGTACTTC
TRBJ1-4 TRBD1 TRBV5-1 NA CASSPNTGATNEKLFF TGCGCCAGCAGCCCGAACACAGGGGCAACTAATGAAAAACTGTTTTTT
TRBJ2-6 NA TRBV5-4 NA CASRVGVTGANVLTF TGTGCCAGCAGGGTGGGGGTAACTGGGGCCAACGTCCTGACTTTC
TRBJ2-7 NA TRBV18 NA CASSPRVAGTGSYEQYF TGTGCCAGCTCACCAAGGGTAGCAGGAACAGGCTCCTACGAGCAGTACTTC
TRBJ2-7 NA TRBV11-2 NA CASSSILQGISYEQYF TGTGCCAGCAGCTCAATACTCCAGGGAATCTCTTACGAGCAGTACTTC
TRBJ1-5 NA TRBV28 NA CASSLRFQGSYQPQHF TGTGCCAGCAGTTTAAGATTTCAGGGGAGTTATCAGCCCCAGCATTTT
TRBJ1-4 TRBD1 TRBV30 NA CAWSQDRPTEKLFF TGTGCCTGGAGTCAGGACAGGCCCACTGAAAAACTGTTTTTT
TRBJ1-1 TRBD1 TRBV2 NA CASRKGQGTTEAFF TGTGCCAGCAGAAAGGGACAGGGTACCACTGAAGCTTTCTTT
TRBJ2-7 NA TRBV5-6 NA CASSFQEYEQYF TGTGCCAGCAGCTTCCAGGAATACGAGCAGTACTTC
TRBJ2-2 NA TRBV30 NA CAWNGSPGELFF TGTGCCTGGAACGGGAGCCCCGGGGAGCTGTTTTTT